Each of the 25 T cell receptor beta chains below was sequenced from the same sample in a study of shared clonotypes between healthy human individuals. The protocol was immunoSEQ multiplex PCR, while the TCRdb copy is restricted to in-frame clones and leaves out a portion. The sample gives 500,000 to 550,000 clones, about 96% of which show up once; about 0.064% is in the top ten. Sequencing was done on a sample of naive CD4+ T cells sorted from blood. Documented subset: CD45RA+ positively selected. These receptor sequences come from a young woman in good health.

CDR3 sequence reads: CASSPLRSTGSYEQYF. Here the CDR3 DNA reads TGTGCCAGCAGCCCCCTCAGGTCAACGGGCTCCTACGAGCAGTACTTC. The genes are TRBV7-9 and TRBJ2-7; D unresolved. The germline V gene has CDR1 SEHNR and CDR2 FQNEAQ (reference sequence). CDR3 length: 16 amino acids. Trimming stripped 5 bases from V and 0 bases from J, with 17 bases between.

This chain's CDR3 is CASSGGTVQYNEQFF. CDR3 nucleotide sequence: TGTGCCAGCAGTGGAGGGACAGTCCAATACAATGAGCAGTTCTTC. V and J are TRBV2 and TRBJ2-1, with TRBD1 matching 7 bases. The CDR3 extends over 15 amino acids. V was clipped by 4 bases and J by 4 bases; unmatched bases: 7. CDR1 and CDR2 from the germline V gene are SNHLY and FYNNEI.

The V call is TRBV5-1, the J call TRBJ2-7; TRBD1 agrees at 7 bases. In germline, CDR1 is SGHRS, CDR2 YFSETQ. Trimming removed 6 bases from V and 4 bases from J; junction bases left unmatched: 16. The CDR3 loop spans 16 amino acids. The CDR3 nucleotides are TGCGCCAGCACCCTAGGCCTGGGACAGTTGACTTACGAGCAGTACTTC. Protein: CASTLGLGQLTYEQYF.

This clone appeared once. V gene TRBV4-1 combines with J gene TRBJ2-3; D might be TRBD2 (6 bases). The CDR3 is 15 amino acids. CDR1 MGHRA and CDR2 YSYEKL come from the germline V gene. Deletions cut 4 bases from V and 1 base from J, with 12 bases between. Here the CDR3 reads CASSRLPGGTDTQYF. The CDR3 region has the DNA TGCGCCAGCAGCCGCTTGCCGGGGGGCACAGATACGCAGTATTTT.

This chain connects TRBV4-1 to TRBJ2-4; no definite D call. Germline V CDR1 and CDR2: MGHRA, YSYEKL. This CDR3 spans 15 amino acids. With 2 bases removed from V and 1 base from J, the gap between germline ends came to 9 bases. The DNA of the CDR3 is TGCGCCAGCAGCCAACTCGGTACGGCCAAAAACATTCAGTACTTC. Protein product: CASSQLGTAKNIQYF.

V and J are TRBV10-3 and TRBJ1-5, with TRBD1 matching over 9 bases. This CDR3 region has 15 residues. J was trimmed by 6 bases and V by 0 bases; bases with no gene match: 3. Germline assignment: CDR1 ENHRY and CDR2 SYGVKD. CDR3 residues: CAISESGQGGQPQHF. CDR3 DNA sequence: TGTGCCATCAGTGAGTCGGGACAGGGCGGTCAGCCCCAGCATTTT.

The chain couples TRBV5-4 to TRBJ1-4; the D gene is possibly TRBD1 (6 bases). With 5 bases removed from V and 6 bases from J, the gap between germline ends came to 20 bases. Per the germline V gene, CDR1 is SGHNT and CDR2 is YYREEE (reference sequence). This CDR3 has 16 residues. CDR3 in amino acids: CASRREQGVEDEKLFF. The DNA for the CDR3 is TGTGCCAGCAGGAGGGAACAGGGAGTTGAGGATGAAAAACTGTTTTTT.

The chain has TRBV27 and TRBJ1-1, with D perhaps matching TRBD1 (6 bases). V lost 3 bases to trimming and J lost 5 bases, with 19 bases between them. The germline gives CDR1 MNHEY, CDR2 SMNVEV (reference sequence). The CDR3 sequence is 16 residues long. CDR3 nucleotides: TGTGCCAGCAGTTTGGGAGGGGTATGGAGGGGGACTGAAGCTTTCTTT. It translates to CASSLGGVWRGTEAFF.

V gene TRBV11-2 combines with J gene TRBJ2-7, with unresolved D. In germline, CDR1 is SGHAT, CDR2 FQNNGV. The CDR3 sequence is 11 residues long. The ends were cut back, 6 bases at V and 3 bases at J, with 6 bases in the middle. CDR3 coding DNA: TGTGCCAGCAGAATAGGCTACGAGCAGTACTTC. It specifies CASRIGYEQYF.

This chain uses TRBV11-2 with TRBJ2-1; D remains ambiguous. Germline V lookup: CDR1 SGHAT, CDR2 FQNNGV. This CDR3 contains 13 residues. The V gene lost 7 bases and the J gene lost 4 bases, with 11 bases spanning the gap. CDR3 region: CASTKDVYNEQFF. As DNA, the CDR3 is TGTGCCAGCACCAAGGACGTATACAATGAGCAGTTCTTC.

The chain couples TRBV21-1 to TRBJ1-4. TRBV21-1 is reported as a pseudogene. The CDR3 is made up of 12 amino acids. The CDR3 bases are TGTGCCAGCAGCAAAAACCGGGAAAAACTGTTTTTT. Amino acid sequence: CASSKNREKLFF.

The rearrangement joins TRBV2 to TRBJ2-2; 9 bases agree with TRBD2. Germline V lookup: CDR1 SNHLY, CDR2 FYNNEI. CDR3 length: 15 amino acids. V lost 1 base, J lost 9 bases, and 6 bases stayed unmatched. In nucleotides, the CDR3 is TGTGCCAGCAGTGAAGGTTTAGCGGGAGTCCGGGAGCTGTTTTTT. This codes for CASSEGLAGVRELFF.

The chain is built from TRBV5-8 and TRBJ1-5; the D gene is possibly TRBD1 (6 bases). The germline CDR1 and CDR2 sequences are SGHTS and YDEGEE. The V gene lost 0 bases and the J gene lost 3 bases, with 13 bases spanning the gap. This CDR3 comprises 16 residues. As DNA, the CDR3 is TGTGCCAGCAGCTTGGCCATGGGACACAACAATCAGCCCCAGCATTTT. It codes for CASSLAMGHNNQPQHF.

J is TRBJ2-1 and V is TRBV10-3; D is perhaps TRBD1 (6 bases). The CDR3 is 16 amino acids. Trimming pared 5 bases from V and 4 bases from J, leaving 18 bases between. Germline assignment: CDR1 ENHRY and CDR2 SYGVKD. The CDR3 reads CAISSPRTESYNEQFF. CDR3 coding DNA: TGTGCCATCAGTTCCCCCCGGACAGAAAGTTACAATGAGCAGTTCTTC.

The V and J genes are TRBV4-1 and TRBJ2-2; D remains ambiguous. CDR1 is MGHRA, CDR2 YSYEKL, per germline. The CDR3 loop spans 14 amino acids. The V and J ends lost 6 bases and 0 bases respectively, with 8 bases between them. The DNA for the CDR3 is TGCGCCAGCAGGGCGAGCGCGAACACCGGGGAGCTGTTTTTT. It is translated as CASRASANTGELFF.

This rearrangement joins TRBV28 to TRBJ2-1; 11 bases fit TRBD2. The V gene's germline CDR1 is MDHEN and CDR2 SYDVKM. V shed 6 bases, J shed 7 bases, and the junction held 11 bases outside the gene matches. This CDR3 contains 16 residues. CDR3: CASRYYTSGSRNEQFF. The CDR3 coding sequence is TGTGCCAGCAGATATTATACTAGCGGGAGTAGGAATGAGCAGTTCTTC. The full variable domain, with the rest looked up from reference TRBV28 and TRBJ2-1, is DVKVTQSSRYLVKRTGEKVFLECVQDMDHENMFWYRQDPGLGLRLIYFSYDVKMKEKGDIPEGYSVSREKKERFSLILESASTNQTSMYLCASRYYTSGSRNEQFFGPGTRLTVL.

V and J are TRBV29-1 and TRBJ2-5; 7 bases align to TRBD1. The V segment lost 6 bases and the J segment 6 bases; nucleotides outside the gene matches: 7. From germline, CDR1 is SQVTM and CDR2 ANQGSEA. The CDR3 contains 12 residues. CDR3 sequence: CSVGNRGQTQYF. In nucleotides, the CDR3 is TGCAGCGTGGGAAACAGGGGTCAGACCCAGTACTTC. Using reference TRBV29-1 and TRBJ2-5 for the parts outside the CDR3, the full variable domain is SAVISQKPSRDICQRGTSLTIQCQVDSQVTMMFWYRQQPGQSLTLIATANQGSEATYESGFVIDKFPISRPNLTFSTLTVSNMSPEDSSIYLCSVGNRGQTQYFGPGTRLLVL.

V gene TRBV18 combines with J gene TRBJ2-7; the D gene is possibly TRBD2 (5 bases). V lost 3 bases and J 0 bases, leaving 12 bases between the germline ends. CDR1 and CDR2 from the germline V gene are KGHSH and LQKENI. The CDR3 is 15 amino acids. The CDR3 DNA sequence: TGTGCCAGCTCACCCCGGATCAGCGGCTCCTACGAGCAGTACTTC. Protein product: CASSPRISGSYEQYF. Supplemented by reference TRBV18 and TRBJ2-7, the full variable domain reads NAGVMQNPRHLVRRRGQEARLRCSPMKGHSHVYWYRQLPEEGLKFMVYLQKENIIDESGMPKERFSAEFPKEGPSILRIQQVVRGDSAAYFCASSPRISGSYEQYFGPGTRLTVT.

The chain recombines TRBV28 with TRBJ1-5, with 7 bases matching TRBD1. The CDR3 runs 16 residues. Germline trimming cut 7 bases from V and 2 bases from J; bases unmatched to any gene: 11. Germline values: CDR1 MDHEN, CDR2 SYDVKM. In DNA form, the CDR3 reads TGTGCCAGCAAATCGTTAGGACAGGTACGCAATCAGCCCCAGCATTTT. As protein: CASKSLGQVRNQPQHF.

The V call is TRBV7-2, the J call TRBJ1-5; 11 nucleotides agree with TRBD1. The germline V gene encodes CDR1 SGHTA and CDR2 FQGNSA. V dropped 1 base and J dropped 0; count of bases not matched to a gene: 8. This CDR3 is built from 19 residues. The CDR3 here is CASSLVLGTGGNSNQPQHF. The CDR3 DNA is TGTGCCAGCAGCTTAGTTTTGGGGACAGGGGGTAATAGCAATCAGCCCCAGCATTTT. The variable domain in full, completed from reference TRBV7-2 and TRBJ1-5, reads GAGVSQSPSNKVTEKGKDVELRCDPISGHTALYWYRQSLGQGLEFLIYFQGNSAPDKSGLPSDRFSAERTGGSVSTLTIQRTQQEDSAVYLCASSLVLGTGGNSNQPQHFGDGTRLSIL.

The rearrangement joins TRBV10-1 to TRBJ2-7, with D perhaps assigned TRBD1 or TRBD2 (5 bases each). Germline V gene lookup returns CDR1 WNHNN and CDR2 SYGVQD (reference sequence). The CDR3 has 15 amino acids. V shed 0 bases and J shed 6 bases, with 15 bases lying between them. CDR3 DNA: TGCGCCAGCAGTGAGTCTCGTGGGACCCCCGGCGAGCAGTACTTC. Protein product: CASSESRGTPGEQYF.

The rearrangement joins TRBV11-3 to TRBJ2-3; 14 bases line up with TRBD2. J was trimmed by 6 bases and V by 3 bases; bases with no gene match: 5. This CDR3 contains 16 residues. The germline V gene encodes CDR1 SGHNT and CDR2 YENEEA. CDR3 sequence (DNA): TGTGCCAGCAGCTTGGGACTAGCGGGAGTCAGGGATACGCAGTATTTT. Amino acids: CASSLGLAGVRDTQYF.

The chain carries TRBV18 and TRBJ2-2; 8 bases are shared with TRBD1. The V segment lost 3 bases and the J segment 5 bases; nucleotides outside the gene matches: 8. The CDR3 has 16 amino acids. The germline V gene has CDR1 KGHSH and CDR2 LQKENI. This CDR3 is CASSPTGQGRTGELFF. The CDR3 nucleotides are TGTGCCAGCTCACCGACTGGACAGGGTCGGACCGGGGAGCTGTTTTTT.

V and J are TRBV4-1 and TRBJ2-1; 8 bases are a match to TRBD2. This CDR3 is built from 15 residues. CDR1 and CDR2 from the germline V gene are MGHRA and YSYEKL. V lost 3 bases, J lost 2 bases, and 3 bases stayed unmatched. The CDR3 DNA reads TGCGCCAGCAGCCAGCGGGAGGACACCTACAATGAGCAGTTCTTC. Its translation: CASSQREDTYNEQFF.

The J gene is TRBJ2-7, the V gene TRBV9; TRBD1 matches at 11 bases. Germline lookup yields CDR1 SGDLS and CDR2 YYNGEE. J gave up 5 bases and V 4 bases, and 8 bases lay outside the gene matches. The CDR3 runs 15 residues. The DNA for the CDR3 is TGTGCCAGCAGCTCCGGGGGGACAGGGGGACACGAGCAGTACTTC. Translation gives CASSSGGTGGHEQYF.